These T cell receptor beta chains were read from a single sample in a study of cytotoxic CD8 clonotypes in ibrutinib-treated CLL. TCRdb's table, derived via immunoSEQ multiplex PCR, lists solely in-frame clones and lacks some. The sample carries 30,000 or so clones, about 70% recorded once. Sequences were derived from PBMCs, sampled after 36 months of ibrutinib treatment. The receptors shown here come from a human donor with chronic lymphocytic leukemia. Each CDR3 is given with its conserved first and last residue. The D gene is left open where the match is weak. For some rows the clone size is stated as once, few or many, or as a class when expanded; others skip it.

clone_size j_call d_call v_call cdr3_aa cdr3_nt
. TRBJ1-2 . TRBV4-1 CASSQDRSFYGYTF TGCGCCAGCAGCCAAGATCGCAGTTTCTATGGCTACACCTTC
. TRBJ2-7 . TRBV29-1 CSVEDRGRSYEQYF TGCAGCGTTGAAGATCGAGGGAGGTCCTACGAGCAGTACTTC
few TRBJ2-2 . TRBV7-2 CASSSSLTNTGELFF TGTGCCAGCAGCTCCTCTCTAACCAACACCGGGGAGCTGTTTTTT
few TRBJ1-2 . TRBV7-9 CASDRDTFFYTF TGTGCCAGCGACCGGGACACTTTCTTCTACACCTTC
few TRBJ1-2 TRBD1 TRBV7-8 CASSPGQGAGYTF TGTGCCAGCAGCCCAGGACAGGGGGCAGGCTACACCTTC
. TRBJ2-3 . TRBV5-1 CASSLASSSTDTQYF TGCGCCAGCAGCTTGGCCAGTTCTAGCACAGATACGCAGTATTTT
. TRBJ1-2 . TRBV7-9 CASSLVVGSNYGYTF TGTGCCAGCAGCTTAGTCGTAGGGAGTAACTATGGCTACACCTTC
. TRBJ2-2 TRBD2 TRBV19 CASSIGASGGLNTGELFF TGTGCCAGTAGTATAGGGGCTAGCGGGGGGCTGAACACCGGGGAGCTGTTTTTT
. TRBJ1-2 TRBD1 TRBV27 CASSATGEGYTF TGTGCCAGCAGTGCGACAGGGGAGGGCTACACCTTC
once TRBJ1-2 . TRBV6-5 CASSYKLDVYGYTF TGTGCCAGCAGTTATAAACTGGACGTCTATGGCTACACCTTC
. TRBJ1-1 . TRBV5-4 CASSSSTGGNTEAFF .
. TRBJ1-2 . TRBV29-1 CSVVRTNYGYTF TGCAGCGTTGTTCGGACTAACTATGGCTACACCTTC
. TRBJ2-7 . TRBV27 CASSLVAESYEQYF TGTGCCAGCAGTTTGGTAGCAGAGTCCTACGAGCAGTACTTC
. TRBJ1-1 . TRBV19 CASSPLRAGDGTTEAFF TGTGCCAGTAGTCCCCTCCGGGCAGGAGATGGTACCACTGAAGCTTTCTTT
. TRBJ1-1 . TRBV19 CASTLSGLTEAFF TGTGCCAGTACCCTCTCGGGACTCACTGAAGCTTTCTTT
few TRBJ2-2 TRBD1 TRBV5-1 CASSFTSGTAGELFF TGCGCCAGCAGCTTTACATCCGGGACAGCCGGGGAGCTGTTTTTT
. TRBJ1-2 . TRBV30 CAWSGGSGYGYTF TGTGCCTGGAGTGGAGGTTCGGGCTATGGCTACACCTTC